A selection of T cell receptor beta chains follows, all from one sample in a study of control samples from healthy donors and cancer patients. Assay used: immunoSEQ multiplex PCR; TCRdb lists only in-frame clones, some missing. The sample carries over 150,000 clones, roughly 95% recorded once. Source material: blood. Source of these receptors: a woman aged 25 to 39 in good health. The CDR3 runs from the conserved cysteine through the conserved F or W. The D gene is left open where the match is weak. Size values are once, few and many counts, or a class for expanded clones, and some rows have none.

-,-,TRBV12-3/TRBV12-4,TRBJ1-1,TGTGCCAGCAGTAACACTGAAGCTTTCTTT,CASSNTEAFF
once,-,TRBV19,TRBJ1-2,TGTGCCAGTAGTATATTCGACAGATCCAACTATGGCTACACCTTC,CASSIFDRSNYGYTF
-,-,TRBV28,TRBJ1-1,TGTGCCAGCAGTATGGGCCCCAGCATCCGTGAAGCTTTCTTT,CASSMGPSIREAFF
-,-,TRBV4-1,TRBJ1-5,TGCGCCAGCAGCCGACCGGGGGAGAGAAAGCCCCAGCATTTT,CASSRPGERKPQHF
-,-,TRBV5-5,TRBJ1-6,TGTGCCAGCAGCTTGAGTGTGGAAACCTCTTACGTACCCCTCCACTTT,CASSLSVETSYVPLHF
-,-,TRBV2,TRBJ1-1,TGTGCCAGCACTTTGGGGTTCGCTGAAGCTTTCTTT,CASTLGFAEAFF
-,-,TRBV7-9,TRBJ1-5,TGTGCCAGCAGCTTAGGAGGGCCTCGGGGAATCCAGCCCCAGCATTTT,CASSLGGPRGIQPQHF
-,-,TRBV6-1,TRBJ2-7,TGTGCCAGCAGTGAGCTTTGGACGGGGACCTACGAGCAGTACTTC,CASSELWTGTYEQYF
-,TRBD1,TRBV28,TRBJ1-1,TGTGCCAGCAGGTACAGGGGAGGTTGGACTGAAGCTTTCTTT,CASRYRGGWTEAFF
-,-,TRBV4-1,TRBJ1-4,TGCGCCAGCAGTAGTAATGAAAAACTGTTTTTT,CASSSNEKLFF
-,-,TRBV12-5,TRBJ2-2,TGTGCTAGTGGTTTGGGCCGGGACAAGAACACCGGGGAGCTGTTTTTT,CASGLGRDKNTGELFF
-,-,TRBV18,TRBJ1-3,TGTGCCAGCTCACCATTTAGTGGCACGAGCTCTGGAAACACCATATATTTT,CASSPFSGTSSGNTIYF
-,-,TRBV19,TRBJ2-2,TGTGCCAGTAGCACCCTAGGGGAGCTGTTTTTT,CASSTLGELFF
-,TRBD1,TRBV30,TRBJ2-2,TGTGCCTGGAGTATGACAGGGTACGCCGGGGAGCTGTTTTTT,CAWSMTGYAGELFF
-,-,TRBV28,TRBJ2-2,TGTGCCAGCAGTGCAGGGGCAGTCTTGAACACCGGGGAGCTGTTTTTT,CASSAGAVLNTGELFF
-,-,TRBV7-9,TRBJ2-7,TGTGCCAGCAGACCCAGTTCGTTACAGGGTGTCCACGAGCAGTACTTC,CASRPSSLQGVHEQYF
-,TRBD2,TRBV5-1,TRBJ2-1,TGCGCCAGCAGCTTGATTCTTCTAGCGGGAGGGTACAATGAGCAGTTCTTC,CASSLILLAGGYNEQFF
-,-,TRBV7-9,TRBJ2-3,TGTGCCAGCAGCTTAGGGCTCACCCCTAGCACAGATACGCAGTATTTT,CASSLGLTPSTDTQYF
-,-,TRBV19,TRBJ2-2,TGTGCCAGTAGTATCGACAAGACTTCGAACACCGGGGAGCTGTTTTTT,CASSIDKTSNTGELFF
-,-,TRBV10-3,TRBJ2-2,TGTGCCATCAGTGAGTCAGAGGGTGTGAACACCGGGGAGCTGTTTTTT,CAISESEGVNTGELFF
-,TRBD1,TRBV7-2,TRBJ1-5,TGTGCCAGCAGCCCCAGACAGGGGAGGTCTTATGGCAATCAGCCCCAGCATTTT,CASSPRQGRSYGNQPQHF
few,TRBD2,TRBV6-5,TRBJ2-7,TGTGCCAGCCTTTGGGGGAGGGCCTACGAGCAGTACTTC,CASLWGRAYEQYF
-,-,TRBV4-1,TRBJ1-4,TGCGCCAGCAGCCCCACGGGGGCAGGTGAAAAACTGTTTTTT,CASSPTGAGEKLFF
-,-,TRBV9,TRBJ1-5,TGTGCCAGCAGCGTAGAGGCGGGTAAGCCCCAGCATTTT,CASSVEAGKPQHF
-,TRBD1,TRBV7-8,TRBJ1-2,TGTGCCAGCAGCTTCTCCTACGGGGACCGGTGGACAGGAGATGGCTACACCTTC,CASSFSYGDRWTGDGYTF
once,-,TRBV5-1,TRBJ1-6,TGCGCCAGCAGCCCCCCCTCGGCGGATTCACCCCTCCACTTT,CASSPPSADSPLHF
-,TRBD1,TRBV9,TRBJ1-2,TGTGCCAGCAGCTCCGGGACAGGGCATGGCTACACCTTC,CASSSGTGHGYTF
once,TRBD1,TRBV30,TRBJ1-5,TGTGCCTGGAGTGGGAGGGGGCCCAATCAGCCCCAGCATTTT,CAWSGRGPNQPQHF
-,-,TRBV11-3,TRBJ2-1,TGTGCCAGCAGCCGTGGGGGTAACAATGAGCAGTTCTTC,CASSRGGNNEQFF
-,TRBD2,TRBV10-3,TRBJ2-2,TGTGCCATCAGTGAGTCCAGCGGGAGGGACACCGGGGAGCTGTTTTTT,CAISESSGRDTGELFF
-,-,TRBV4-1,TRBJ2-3,TGCGCCAGCAGCAAGAGCCCAGGGACGTCAGATACGCAGTATTTT,CASSKSPGTSDTQYF
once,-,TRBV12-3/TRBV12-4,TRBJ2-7,TGTGCCAGCAGTTTGAGCGGGTACGAGCAGTACTTC,CASSLSGYEQYF
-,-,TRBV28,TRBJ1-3,TGTGCCAGCAGTTCCAGGTTTTACGGAAACACCATATATTTT,CASSSRFYGNTIYF
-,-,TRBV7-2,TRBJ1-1,TGTGCCAGCAGCTTAGTGGTAGGGGAAGCTTTCTTT,CASSLVVGEAFF
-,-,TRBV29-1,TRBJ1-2,TGCAGCGTTCGATTGTTCCCCGGGACAACCTATGGCTACACCTTC,CSVRLFPGTTYGYTF
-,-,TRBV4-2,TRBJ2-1,TGTGCCAGCAGCTCGAACAGGGACCACAATGAGCAGTTCTTC,CASSSNRDHNEQFF
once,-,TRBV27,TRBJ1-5,TGTGCCAGCAGTTCCTACCGGACGGGGAATCAGCCCCAGCATTTT,CASSSYRTGNQPQHF
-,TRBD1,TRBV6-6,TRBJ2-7,TGTGCCAGCAGCCCAGACAGGGTCGGGCAGTACTTC,CASSPDRVGQYF
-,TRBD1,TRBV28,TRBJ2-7,TGTGCCAGCAGTTTAGCCGGGACAGCAACCTACGAGCAGTACTTC,CASSLAGTATYEQYF
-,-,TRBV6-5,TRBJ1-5,TGTGCCAGCAGTTACTCTAGCCAGGGTCAGCCCCAGCATTTT,CASSYSSQGQPQHF
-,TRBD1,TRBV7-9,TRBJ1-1,TGTGCCAGCAGCCTCGGACAGGGGGCTTTCGGGACTGAAGCTTTCTTT,CASSLGQGAFGTEAFF
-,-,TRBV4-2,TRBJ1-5,TGTGCCAGCAGCGGGGCCCTTGATCAGCCCCAGCATTTT,CASSGALDQPQHF
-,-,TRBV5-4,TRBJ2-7,TGTGCCAGCAGCGACCGGGACAACTACGAGCAGTACTTC,CASSDRDNYEQYF
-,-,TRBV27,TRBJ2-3,TGTGCCAGCAGTTTAGCGGGATCAAGCACAGATACGCAGTATTTT,CASSLAGSSTDTQYF
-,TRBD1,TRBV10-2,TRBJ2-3,TGCGCCAGCGGGGGCGGGACAGGGGCAGATACGCAGTATTTT,CASGGGTGADTQYF
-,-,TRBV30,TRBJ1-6,TGTGCCTGGAGTGTAAAGACAGGAGTTAATTCACCCCTCCACTTT,CAWSVKTGVNSPLHF
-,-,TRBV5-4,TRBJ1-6,TGTGCCAGCAGCTTGGATCACGCAGGGCATAATTCACCCCTCCACTTT,CASSLDHAGHNSPLHF